The 2 T cell receptor beta chains reported below all come from one sample, sequenced in a study of patients and donors after allogeneic stem cell transplantation. TCRdb redid the calling of the RT-PCR reads with MiXCR, one entry per CDR3 protein. Among 200,000 to 250,000 distinct CDR3 sequences, 12% to 15% were seen once, and the ten largest hold 11%. The sample was blood, either unsorted or a sorted T cell fraction (not recorded which). The receptor set was obtained from a human donor who was either an allogeneic HSCT recipient or a stem cell or donor lymphocyte infusion donor (not recorded which). It is not recorded whose cells these are; they may come from a transplant donor.

This chain joins TRBV20-1 and TRBJ2-1, with D hard to call. The CDR3 loop spans 18 amino acids. Trimming cost V 5 bases and J 1 base, with 24 bases left between them. CDR1 DFQATT and CDR2 SNEGSKA come from the germline V gene (reference sequence). The CDR3 loop is CSAPKRPGSTISYNEQFF. In DNA, the CDR3 is TGCAGTGCTCCGAAGCGTCCTGGCTCAACCATTTCCTACAATGAGCAGTTCTTC.

This clonotype was counted only a few times. The rearrangement links TRBV29-1 to TRBJ2-5; D might be TRBD1 (5 bases). The CDR3 consists of 15 residues. Germline lookup yields CDR1 SQVTM and CDR2 ANQGSEA. V lost 5 bases and J 1 base, leaving 17 bases between the germline ends. The chain's CDR3 is CSVFPLQGGQETQYF. In nucleotides, the CDR3 is TGCAGCGTTTTCCCCTTGCAGGGTGGCCAAGAGACCCAGTACTTC.